This TCR beta chain was sequenced during a study of cytomegalovirus exposure and HLA in healthy donors. Germline CDR1 GTSNPN, CDR2 SVGIG (reference sequence). This CDR3 spans 14 amino acids. The V end lost 0 bases, the J end lost 4 bases, and 12 bases lay between the germline ends. This clone was seen a few times. The PCR contained 60 Vbeta and 13 Jbeta primers. Profiling relied on immunoSEQ multiplex PCR, and the TCRdb table lists in-frame clones only, not all of them. The data contain under 100,000 clones, less than 80% of them singletons. This chain links TRBV30 with TRBJ1-1, with D perhaps TRBD1 (6 bases). This TCR was recovered from a woman in her forties in good health and CMV-seropositive. Sequenced: PBMCs. CDR3 in amino acids: CAWSVGGAGTEAFF. Here the CDR3 DNA reads TGTGCCTGGAGTGTGGGGGGGGCGGGCACTGAAGCTTTCTTT. The whole variable domain, remainder taken from reference TRBV30 and TRBJ1-1, is SQTIHQWPATLVQPVGSPLSLECTVEGTSNPNLYWYRQAAGRGLQLLFYSVGIGQISSEVPQNLSASRPQDRQFILSSKKLLLSDSGFYLCAWSVGGAGTEAFFGQGTRLTVV.